This TCR beta chain emerged from a study of blood T cells in healthy people across ages. The CDR3 loop spans 16 amino acids. Germline assignment: CDR1 DFQATT and CDR2 SNEGSKA (reference sequence). J gave up 2 bases and V 0 bases, and 10 bases lay outside the gene matches. This clonotype occurred a few times. What it binds is not known. Primed by a sample-barcoded 5' primer and a J-beta primer mix, a second PCR proceeded for about 6 to 12 cycles. MiXCR, applied by TCRdb to the 5' RACE reads, yields one record per CDR3 protein. The data hold nearly 800,000 distinct CDR3 sequences, with 20% to 25% observed a single time. General study results and limits: Older individuals had lower TCR beta diversity per million T cells (the decline was roughly linear). Aged donors had fewer naive CD4+ cells and lower diversity than long-lived donors.

Extraction of total RNA produced a minimum of 5.5 micrograms from each sample. These records were also assigned to another study, of T cells of mothers and their children. That paper states: Unrelated mother-child pairs always had slightly, but never significantly, lower normalized overlap than related pairs.

The J gene is TRBJ2-7, the V gene TRBV20-1, with 7 bases fitting TRBD2. The clonotype comes from a boy between 10 and 17 years old in good health. The specimen was blood. This CDR3 is CSARDFMSGVTYEQYF. DNA of the CDR3: TGCAGTGCTAGAGATTTTATGAGCGGGGTGACCTACGAGCAGTACTTC.